This TCR beta chain appears in the sequencing data of a study of CXCR3-negative and CXCR3-positive naive CD8 T cells (dated by TCRdb to the late 2010s). Context from the whole study: In total, some 140 million TRB reads were obtained, or roughly 1.5 +/- 0.3 million reads per library. The diversity and physicochemical repertoire analyses included 11 donors pooled from two independent experiments. TRBV-TRBJ cluster analysis included naive subsets from about five donors and memory cells from 3 donors. Beyond this particular receptor, the publication reports: Repertoire diversity was comparably high in both naive subsets but much lower in memory CD8+ T cells. Compared with CXCR3-negative naive cells, CXCR3-positive naive cells had TRB CDR3s with higher hydrophobicity (lower Kidera factor 4), lower energy, and higher strength and volume indices. Freshly isolated PBMCs were used for most assays because CXCR3 expression went down partially after cryopreservation. Naive CXCR3-negative and CXCR3-positive cells from the same donor showed similar TRBV-TRBJ usage, whereas memory cells showed distinct patterns. Because surface CD5, which is linked to self-reactivity in mice, was comparable between the naive subsets, TCR interaction strength was also inferred from the physicochemical properties of TRB CDR3s.

Measured from the cysteine to the phenylalanine, the CDR3 is 14 residues long. No coding sequence is recorded. CDR1 and CDR2 are read off the germline V gene as SGHTA and FQGNSA. A word on this clonotype: Which antigen it targets is not known.

Each CD8+ T cell subset was flow-sorted in triplicate, and around 300,000 cells per subset were placed directly into RLT lysis buffer. Naive CD8+ T cells were defined stringently as CD45RO-CCR7+CD27+CD95- to exclude memory contaminants. Peripheral blood mononuclear cells were isolated from buffy coats using standard density gradient centrifugation. A FACSAria III was used to flow-sort naive CD8+ T cells into CXCR3-negative and CXCR3-positive populations. An RNeasy Mini Kit was used to extract total RNA from the sorted cells. Sequencing used a NextSeq 550. The Human TCR Profiling Kit (MiLaboratory) was used to prepare UMI-labeled 5' RACE TRB cDNA libraries. The full amount of extracted RNA was used for cDNA synthesis, and the full amount of resulting cDNA was used for PCR amplification. Libraries were prepared in parallel with an identical number of PCR cycles. For the original study's pipeline: MIGEC and MiXCR extracted about 50,000 +/- 10,000 unique UMI-labeled TRB cDNA molecules per library, requiring at least two reads per UMI. An average of roughly 40,000 +/- 10,000 functional in-frame TRB CDR3 nucleotide clonotypes without stop codons was found per library. After each sample was downsampled to 5000 UMI-labeled TRB molecules, VDJtools was used to calculate diversity metrics such as normalized Shannon-Wiener and Chao1. VDJtools computed clonotype-size-weighted physicochemical properties of the central five CDR3 residues: interaction energy, strength, volume and Kidera factor 4. The reads went through TCRdb reprocessing, and each CDR3 protein sequence gets one entry with no DNA. The V and J calls reflect TCRdb's pipeline rather than the authors' work. The table held for this sample gives over 70,000 distinct CDR3 sequences. Approximately 0.53% of the sample is taken by the ten largest.

This clonotype was obtained from a human donor in good health. Some clones in this sample may be carry-over from other donors' samples. The specimen sequenced was naive CXCR3+ CD8+ T cells from blood. The cell subset or site tag for this specimen amounts to: CD45RO-CCR7+CD27+CD95- naive CD8+ T cells expressing CXCR3 (TNR3+). Recombination joined TRBV7-2 with TRBJ2-7; TCRdb calls TRBD1, which cannot be checked without DNA. The CDR3: CASSLLGQGYEQYF.